This entry concerns a single T cell receptor beta chain. This clonotype has just a few counts. No antigen is known for it. Per-base qualities were not stored, and no clone one base away is much larger. The trim is 1 base for V and 4 bases for J, with a gap of 14 bases between the germline ends. CDR1 is given as SEHNR and CDR2 as FQNEAQ, both from the germline V gene (reference sequence). The CDR3 sequence holds 15 residues, the cysteine and phenylalanine included. Just the 45-base CDR3 DNA is kept, in frame starting at base 1. The source of the sample is a study of T cells after yellow fever vaccination (dated by TCRdb to about 2019). Notes on the research overall: The SMART-Seq v4 Ultra Low Input RNA kit was used to prepare libraries from fractions with low cell numbers. To follow T-cell clones before and after primary and booster YFV17D yellow fever vaccination, bulk TCR alpha and beta repertoires were sequenced over time. Two healthy male donors made up the cohort, one aged 18 to 30 years and the other aged 30 to 40 years. Blood samples were taken at several timepoints before and after primary and secondary immunization, and bulk PBMC replicates and cell subsets were isolated. Findings and caveats that apply to the study as a whole: Compared with the primary T-cell response, the secondary T-cell response was faster but weaker, reaching its peak on day 5 rather than on day 15. A small fraction of clonotypes showed up in both the CD4 and CD8 compartments, probably as a result of convergent recombination. Because the study included only a couple of donors, the extent to which the findings can be generalized is limited. After the booster, most of the clones that had expanded following primary vaccination were detected again (roughly 97% of CD4 and around 88% of CD8), which suggests that memory was broadly maintained. Computational filtering was needed because FACS-sorted repertoires could contain abundant contaminating clonotypes from the bulk population.

Sample treatment or condition, as interpreted from the label and publication: live attenuated yellow fever vaccine strain. At each blood-draw timepoint, two biological replicates of bulk PBMCs were collected. PBMCs were isolated from peripheral blood using a standard Ficoll-Paque protocol. TriZol was used to extract RNA from bulk PBMCs, CD4 and CD8 fractions, and dextramer-positive and dextramer-negative fractions. Synthesis of TCR cDNA relied on 5'RACE template switching, a step that introduced a universal primer site along with unique molecular identifiers. Priming of cDNA synthesis was performed from both the TCR alpha and TCR beta constant segments. Library amplification used two PCR steps, and the second PCR step added sample barcodes and sequencing adapters. Sequencing of libraries was performed on Illumina HiSeq 2500 (2x100 bp) or NovaSeq (2x150 bp). Regarding the original processing steps: Demultiplexing of reads and collapsing into UMI consensus sequences were performed with MIGEC, and V(D)J alignment was carried out with MiXCR. Vaccine-responding clonotypes were identified with edgeR using replicate PBMC samples, with FDR below 0.01 and a log2 fold change above 5 up to day 15 being required. Each bulk clonotype was labeled CD4 or CD8 based on which sequenced repertoire, CD4 or CD8, contained the clonotype at higher abundance. TCRdb reran the public reads through fastp at Q25 and MiXCR, keeping productive beta chains. Rows merge per CDR3 protein into single entries with the most common DNA and genes. V and J calls and clone size were set by TCRdb, not the authors. The table for this sample lists 620,000 or so distinct CDR3 sequences; 12% of them were counted only once. The top ten constitute approximately 15% of the sample.

Here the sequenced sample was PBMCs, taken on the day of the yellow fever booster vaccination. The source is a man aged 30 to 39 who received the YFV17D yellow fever vaccine. The chain is made from TRBV7-9 and TRBJ2-7, with the D gene uncertain. The DNA sequence is TGTGCCAGCAGCTTAGATGGTTTCGCCTCTTACGAGCAGTACTTC. Translation gives CASSLDGFASYEQYF.